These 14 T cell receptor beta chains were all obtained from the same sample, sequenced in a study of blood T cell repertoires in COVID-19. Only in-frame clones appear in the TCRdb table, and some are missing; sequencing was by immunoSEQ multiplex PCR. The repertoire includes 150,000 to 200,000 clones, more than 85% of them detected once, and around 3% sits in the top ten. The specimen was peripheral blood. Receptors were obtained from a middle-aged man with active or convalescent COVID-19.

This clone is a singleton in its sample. The CDR3: CASRGRDRGRGEQFF. The CDR3 region has the DNA TGTGCCAGCAGAGGCCGGGACAGGGGGCGCGGTGAGCAGTTCTTC. This chain connects TRBV6-6 to TRBJ2-1; 12 positions agree with TRBD1. CDR3 length equals 15 residues. Losses at the gene ends were 6 bases for V and 9 bases for J; bases not matched to a gene: 9. The germline gives CDR1 MNHNY, CDR2 SVGAGI (reference sequence).

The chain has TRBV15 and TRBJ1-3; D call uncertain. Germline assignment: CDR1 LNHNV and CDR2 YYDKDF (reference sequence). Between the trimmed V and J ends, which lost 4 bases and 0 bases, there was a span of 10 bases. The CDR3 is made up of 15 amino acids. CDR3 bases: TGTGCCACCAGCAAAGAACAGAGCTCTGGAAACACCATATATTTT. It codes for CATSKEQSSGNTIYF.

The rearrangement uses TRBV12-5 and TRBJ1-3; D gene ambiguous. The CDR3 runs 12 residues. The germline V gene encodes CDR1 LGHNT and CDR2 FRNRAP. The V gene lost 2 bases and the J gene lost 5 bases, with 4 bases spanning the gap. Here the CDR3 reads CASGLFRNTIYF. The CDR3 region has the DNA TGTGCTAGTGGTTTGTTCAGAAACACCATATATTTT. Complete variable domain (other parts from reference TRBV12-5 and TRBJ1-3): DARVTQTPRHKVTEMGQEVTMRCQPILGHNTVFWYRQTMMQGLELLAYFRNRAPLDDSGMPKDRFSAEMPDATLATLKIQPSEPRDSAVYFCASGLFRNTIYFGEGSWLTVV.

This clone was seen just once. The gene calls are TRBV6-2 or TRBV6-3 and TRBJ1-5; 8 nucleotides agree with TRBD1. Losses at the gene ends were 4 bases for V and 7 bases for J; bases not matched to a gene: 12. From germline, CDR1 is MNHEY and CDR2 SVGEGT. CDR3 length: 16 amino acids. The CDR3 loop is CASSSIKDRAGQPQHF. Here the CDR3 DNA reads TGTGCCAGCAGTTCTATTAAGGACAGGGCTGGACAGCCCCAGCATTTT.

CDR3 sequence reads: CAWSEGDRHYQPQHF. The CDR3 nucleotides read TGTGCCTGGAGTGAGGGAGACAGGCACTATCAGCCCCAGCATTTT. The rearrangement links TRBV30 to TRBJ1-5, with a possible D match to TRBD1 (6 bases). The CDR3 totals 15 residues. V lost 1 base to trimming and J lost 5 bases, with 15 bases between them. The germline CDR1 and CDR2 sequences are GTSNPN and SVGIG (reference sequence).

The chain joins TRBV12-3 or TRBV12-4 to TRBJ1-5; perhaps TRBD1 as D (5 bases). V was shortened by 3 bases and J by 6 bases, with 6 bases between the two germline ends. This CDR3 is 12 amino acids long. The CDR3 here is CASSLGPQPQHF. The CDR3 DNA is TGTGCCAGCAGTTTGGGGCCTCAGCCCCAGCATTTT.

The CDR3 nucleotides read TGTGCCAGCAGCCAAGATGAGGGGGCCAGTTCCTACGAGCAGTACTTC. Protein product: CASSQDEGASSYEQYF. V and J are TRBV4-2 and TRBJ2-7, with TRBD1 matching over 7 bases. Trimming took 0 bases from V and 1 from J; bases not matched to a gene: 6. This CDR3 has 16 amino acids. CDR1 is LGHNA and CDR2 is YNFKEQ in the germline V gene.

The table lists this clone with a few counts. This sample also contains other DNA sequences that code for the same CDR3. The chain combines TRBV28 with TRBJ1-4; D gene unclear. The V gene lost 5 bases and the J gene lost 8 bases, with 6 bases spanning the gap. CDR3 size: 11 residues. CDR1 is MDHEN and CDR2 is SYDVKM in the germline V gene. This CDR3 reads CASSLREKLFF. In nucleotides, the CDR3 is TGTGCCAGCAGTCTACGGGAAAAACTGTTTTTT.

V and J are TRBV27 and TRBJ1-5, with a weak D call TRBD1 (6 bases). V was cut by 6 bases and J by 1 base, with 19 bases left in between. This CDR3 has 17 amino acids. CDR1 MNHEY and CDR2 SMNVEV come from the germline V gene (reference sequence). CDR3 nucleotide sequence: TGTGCCAGCAGCCAAGGGTCAGGGGCGTGGAGCAATCAGCCCCAGCATTTT. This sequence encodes CASSQGSGAWSNQPQHF.

In nucleotides, the CDR3 is TGTGCCAGCAGTCGCGTAGCGGGGGGAGGAAATGAGCAGTTCTTC. This translates into CASSRVAGGGNEQFF. This chain connects TRBV27 to TRBJ2-1; 10 nucleotides agree with TRBD2. Germline assignment: CDR1 MNHEY and CDR2 SMNVEV (reference sequence). The V segment lost 5 bases and the J segment 7 bases; nucleotides outside the gene matches: 8. This CDR3 spans 15 amino acids.

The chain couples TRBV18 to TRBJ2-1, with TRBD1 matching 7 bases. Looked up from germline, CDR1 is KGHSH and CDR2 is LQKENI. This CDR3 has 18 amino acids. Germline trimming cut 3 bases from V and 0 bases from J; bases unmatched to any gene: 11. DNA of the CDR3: TGTGCCAGCTCACCTGTAGGACAGGCCCTTAGCTCCTACAATGAGCAGTTCTTC. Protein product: CASSPVGQALSSYNEQFF.

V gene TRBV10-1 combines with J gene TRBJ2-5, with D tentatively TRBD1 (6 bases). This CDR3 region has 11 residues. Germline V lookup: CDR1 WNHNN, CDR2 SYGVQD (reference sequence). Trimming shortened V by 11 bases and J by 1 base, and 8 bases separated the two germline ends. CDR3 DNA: TGCGCCGGACAGAGCCAAGAGACCCAGTACTTC. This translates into CAGQSQETQYF.

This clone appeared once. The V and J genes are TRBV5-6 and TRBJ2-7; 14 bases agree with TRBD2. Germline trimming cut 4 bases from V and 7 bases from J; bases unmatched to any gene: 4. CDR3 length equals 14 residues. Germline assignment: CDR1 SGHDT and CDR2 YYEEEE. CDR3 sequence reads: CASSPGLAGGEQYF. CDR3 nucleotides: TGTGCCAGCAGCCCCGGACTAGCGGGGGGTGAGCAGTACTTC. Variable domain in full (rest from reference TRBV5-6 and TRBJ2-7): DAGVTQSPTHLIKTRGQQVTLRCSPKSGHDTVSWYQQALGQGPQFIFQYYEEEERQRGNFPDRFSGHQFPNYSSELNVNALLLGDSALYLCASSPGLAGGEQYFGPGTRLTVT.

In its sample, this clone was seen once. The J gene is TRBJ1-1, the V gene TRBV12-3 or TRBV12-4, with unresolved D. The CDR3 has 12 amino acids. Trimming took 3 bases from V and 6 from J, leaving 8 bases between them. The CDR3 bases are TGTGCCAGCAGTTTTATTCGCGCTGAAGCTTTCTTT. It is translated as CASSFIRAEAFF.